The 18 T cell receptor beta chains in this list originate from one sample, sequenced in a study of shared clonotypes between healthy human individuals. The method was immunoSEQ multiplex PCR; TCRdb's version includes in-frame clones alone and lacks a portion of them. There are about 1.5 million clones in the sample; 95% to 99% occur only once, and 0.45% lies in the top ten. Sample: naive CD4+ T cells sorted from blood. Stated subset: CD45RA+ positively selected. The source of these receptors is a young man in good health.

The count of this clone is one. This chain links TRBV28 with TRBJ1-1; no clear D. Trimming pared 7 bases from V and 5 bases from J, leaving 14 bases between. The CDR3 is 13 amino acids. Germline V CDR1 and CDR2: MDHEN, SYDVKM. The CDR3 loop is CASTVGMSTEAFF. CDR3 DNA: TGTGCCAGCACCGTCGGAATGTCAACTGAAGCTTTCTTT.

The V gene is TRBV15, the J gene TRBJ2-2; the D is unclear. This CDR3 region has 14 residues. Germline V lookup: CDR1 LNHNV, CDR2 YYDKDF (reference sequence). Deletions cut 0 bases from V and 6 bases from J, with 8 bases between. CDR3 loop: CATSRDHRAGELFF. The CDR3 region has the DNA TGTGCCACCAGCAGAGATCACCGGGCCGGGGAGCTGTTTTTT. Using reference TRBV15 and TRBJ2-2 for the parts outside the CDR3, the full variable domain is DAMVIQNPRYQVTQFGKPVTLSCSQTLNHNVMYWYQQKSSQAPKLLFHYYDKDFNNEADTPDNFQSRRPNTSFCFLDIRSPGLGDTAMYLCATSRDHRAGELFFGEGSRLTVL.

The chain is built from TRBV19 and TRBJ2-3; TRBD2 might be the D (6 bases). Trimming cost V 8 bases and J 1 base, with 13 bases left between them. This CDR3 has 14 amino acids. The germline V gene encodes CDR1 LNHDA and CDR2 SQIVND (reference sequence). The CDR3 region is CASEPGGGTDTQYF. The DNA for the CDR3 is TGTGCCAGTGAACCCGGAGGGGGCACAGATACGCAGTATTTT.

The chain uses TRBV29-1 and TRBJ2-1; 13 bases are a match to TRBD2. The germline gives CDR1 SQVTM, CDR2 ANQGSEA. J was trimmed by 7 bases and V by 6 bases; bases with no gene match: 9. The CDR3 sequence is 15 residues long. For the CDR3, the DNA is TGCAGCGTGTCCCAACTAGCGGGAGGGCCGAATGAGCAGTTCTTC. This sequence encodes CSVSQLAGGPNEQFF.

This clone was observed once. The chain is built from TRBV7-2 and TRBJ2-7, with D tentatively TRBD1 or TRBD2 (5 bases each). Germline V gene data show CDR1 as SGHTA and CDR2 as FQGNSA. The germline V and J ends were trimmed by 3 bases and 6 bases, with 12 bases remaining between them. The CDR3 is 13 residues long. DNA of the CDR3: TGTGCCAGCAGCTTGAGGGGCCTCGGCGAGCAGTACTTC. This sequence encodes CASSLRGLGEQYF.

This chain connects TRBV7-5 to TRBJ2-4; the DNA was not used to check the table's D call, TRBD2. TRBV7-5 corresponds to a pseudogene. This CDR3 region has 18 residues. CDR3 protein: CARSTGEWWGGGKNIQYF. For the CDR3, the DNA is TGTGCCAGAAGCACCGGAGAGTGGTGGGGAGGGGGTAAGAACATTCAGTACTTC.

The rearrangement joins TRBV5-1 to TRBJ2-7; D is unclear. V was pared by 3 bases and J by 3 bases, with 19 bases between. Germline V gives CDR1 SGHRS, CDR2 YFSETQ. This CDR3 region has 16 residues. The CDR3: CASSSSTGDLGYEQYF. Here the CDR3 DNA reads TGCGCCAGCAGCTCCTCGACCGGAGACCTCGGCTACGAGCAGTACTTC.

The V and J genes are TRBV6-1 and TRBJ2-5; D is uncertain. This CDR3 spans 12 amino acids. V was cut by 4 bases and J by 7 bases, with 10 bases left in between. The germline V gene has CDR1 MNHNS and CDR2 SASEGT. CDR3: CASSAQFGTQYF. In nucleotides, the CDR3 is TGTGCCAGCAGTGCTCAATTCGGGACCCAGTACTTC.

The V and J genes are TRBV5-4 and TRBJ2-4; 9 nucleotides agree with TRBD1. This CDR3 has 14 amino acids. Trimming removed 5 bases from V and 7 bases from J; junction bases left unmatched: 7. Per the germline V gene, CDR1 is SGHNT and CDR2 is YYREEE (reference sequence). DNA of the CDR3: TGTGCCAGCAGTGAGGGACAGGGCAGGAACATTCAGTACTTC. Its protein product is CASSEGQGRNIQYF.

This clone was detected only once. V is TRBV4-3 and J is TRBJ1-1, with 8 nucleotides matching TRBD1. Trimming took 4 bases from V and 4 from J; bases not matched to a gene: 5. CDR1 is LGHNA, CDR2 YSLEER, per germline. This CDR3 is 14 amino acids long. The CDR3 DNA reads TGCGCCAGCAGCCGTCAGGGGGCTGGCACTGAAGCTTTCTTT. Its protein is CASSRQGAGTEAFF.

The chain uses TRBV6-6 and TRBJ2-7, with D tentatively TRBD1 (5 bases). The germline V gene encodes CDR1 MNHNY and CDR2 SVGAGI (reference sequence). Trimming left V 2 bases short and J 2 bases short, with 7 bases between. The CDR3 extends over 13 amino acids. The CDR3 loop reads CASSYGATYEQYF. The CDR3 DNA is TGTGCCAGCAGTTACGGGGCCACCTACGAGCAGTACTTC.

CDR3 nucleotide sequence: TGTGCCAGCAGCTTGGTTCTGGGGTCTTACTCTGGGGCCAACGTCCTGACTTTC. As protein: CASSLVLGSYSGANVLTF. The chain joins TRBV5-5 to TRBJ2-6; D gene unclear. V was pared by 0 bases and J by 0 bases, with 13 bases between. Germline values: CDR1 SGHKS, CDR2 YYEKEE (reference sequence). This CDR3 is 18 amino acids long.

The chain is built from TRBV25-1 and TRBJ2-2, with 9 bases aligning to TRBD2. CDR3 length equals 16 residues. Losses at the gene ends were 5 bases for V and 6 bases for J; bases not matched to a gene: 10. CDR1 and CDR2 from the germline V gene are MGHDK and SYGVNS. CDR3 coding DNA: TGTGCCAGCAGTAAAAATAGCGGGAGTGAGGCCGGGGAGCTGTTTTTT. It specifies CASSKNSGSEAGELFF.

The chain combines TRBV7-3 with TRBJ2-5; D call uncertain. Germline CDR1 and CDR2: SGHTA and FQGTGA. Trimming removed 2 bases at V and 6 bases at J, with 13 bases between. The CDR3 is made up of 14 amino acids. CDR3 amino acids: CASSLLGREQTQYF. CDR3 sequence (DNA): TGTGCCAGCAGCTTACTGGGTAGGGAACAGACCCAGTACTTC.

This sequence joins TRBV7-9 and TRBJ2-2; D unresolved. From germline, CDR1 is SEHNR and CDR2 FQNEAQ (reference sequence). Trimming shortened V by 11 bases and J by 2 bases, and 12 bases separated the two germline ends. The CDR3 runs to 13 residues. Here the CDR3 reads CAAGVSNTGELFF. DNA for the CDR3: TGTGCCGCTGGGGTCTCTAACACCGGGGAGCTGTTTTTT. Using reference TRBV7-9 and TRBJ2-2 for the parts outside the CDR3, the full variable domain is DTGVSQNPRHKITKRGQNVTFRCDPISEHNRLYWYRQTLGQGPEFLTYFQNEAQLEKSRLLSDRFSAERPKGSFSTLEIQRTEQGDSAMYLCAAGVSNTGELFFGEGSRLTVL.

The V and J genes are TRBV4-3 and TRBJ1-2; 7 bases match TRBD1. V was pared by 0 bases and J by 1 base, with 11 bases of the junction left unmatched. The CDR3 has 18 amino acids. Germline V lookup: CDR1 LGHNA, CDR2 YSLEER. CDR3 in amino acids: CASSQEGGQASFNYGYTF. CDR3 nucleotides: TGCGCCAGCAGCCAAGAAGGAGGACAGGCCTCTTTTAACTATGGCTACACCTTC.

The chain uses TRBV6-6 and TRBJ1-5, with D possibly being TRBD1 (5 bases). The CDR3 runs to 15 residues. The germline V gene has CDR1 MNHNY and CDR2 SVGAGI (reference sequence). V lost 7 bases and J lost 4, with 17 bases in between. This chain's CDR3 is CASNLGGGENQPQHF. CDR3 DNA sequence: TGTGCCAGCAACTTGGGTGGGGGGGAAAATCAGCCCCAGCATTTT.

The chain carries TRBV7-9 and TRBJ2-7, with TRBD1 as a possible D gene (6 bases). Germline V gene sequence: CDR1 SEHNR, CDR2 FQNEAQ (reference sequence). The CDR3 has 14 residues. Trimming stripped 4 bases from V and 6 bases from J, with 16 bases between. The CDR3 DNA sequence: TGTGCCAGCAGCTCCATCTTAACAGGGACCGAGCAGTACTTC. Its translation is CASSSILTGTEQYF.